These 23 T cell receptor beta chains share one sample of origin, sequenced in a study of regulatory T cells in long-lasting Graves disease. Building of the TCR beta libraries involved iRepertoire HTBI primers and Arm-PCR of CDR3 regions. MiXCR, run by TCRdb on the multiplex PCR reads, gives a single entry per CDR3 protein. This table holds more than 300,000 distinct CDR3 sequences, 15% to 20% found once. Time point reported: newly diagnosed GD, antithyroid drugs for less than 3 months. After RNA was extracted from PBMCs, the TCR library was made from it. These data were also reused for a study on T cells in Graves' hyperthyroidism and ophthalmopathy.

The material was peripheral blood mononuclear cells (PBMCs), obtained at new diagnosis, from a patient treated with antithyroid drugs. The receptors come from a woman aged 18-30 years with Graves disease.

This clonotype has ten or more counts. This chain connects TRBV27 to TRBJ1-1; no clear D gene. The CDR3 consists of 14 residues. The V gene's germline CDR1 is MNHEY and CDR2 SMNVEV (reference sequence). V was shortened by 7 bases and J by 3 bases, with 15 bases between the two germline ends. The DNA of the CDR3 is TGTGCCAGCACTACCGGGGTTGGATACACTGAAGCTTTCTTT. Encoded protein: CASTTGVGYTEAFF.

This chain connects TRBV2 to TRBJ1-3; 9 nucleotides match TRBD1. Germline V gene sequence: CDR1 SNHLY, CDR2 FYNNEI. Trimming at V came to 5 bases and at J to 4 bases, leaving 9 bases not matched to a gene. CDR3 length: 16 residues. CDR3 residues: CASSLSGTGSGNTIYF. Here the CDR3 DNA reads TGTGCCAGCAGTTTGTCCGGGACAGGGTCGGGAAACACCATATATTTT.

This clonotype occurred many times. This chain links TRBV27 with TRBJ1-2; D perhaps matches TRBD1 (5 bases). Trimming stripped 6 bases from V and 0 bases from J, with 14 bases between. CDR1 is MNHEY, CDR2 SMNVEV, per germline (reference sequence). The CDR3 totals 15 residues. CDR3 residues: CASSPAGIANYGYTF. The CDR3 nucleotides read TGTGCCAGCAGCCCCGCAGGGATAGCTAACTATGGCTACACCTTC.

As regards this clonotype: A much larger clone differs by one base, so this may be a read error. Here the CDR3 DNA reads TGTGCCAGCAGCTTGGCGACGGGTCTCCGTAATGAAAATCTGTTTTTT. It encodes CASSLATGLRNENLFF. V is TRBV4-2 and J is TRBJ1-4, with no clear D. Germline values: CDR1 LGHNA, CDR2 YNFKEQ. The CDR3 runs to 16 residues.

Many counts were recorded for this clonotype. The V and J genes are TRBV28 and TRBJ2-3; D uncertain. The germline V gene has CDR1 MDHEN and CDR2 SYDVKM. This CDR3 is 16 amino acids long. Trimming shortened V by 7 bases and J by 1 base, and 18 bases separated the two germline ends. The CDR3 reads CASTPTDPWGTDTQYF. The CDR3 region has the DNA TGTGCCAGCACCCCGACGGACCCTTGGGGCACAGATACGCAGTATTTT.

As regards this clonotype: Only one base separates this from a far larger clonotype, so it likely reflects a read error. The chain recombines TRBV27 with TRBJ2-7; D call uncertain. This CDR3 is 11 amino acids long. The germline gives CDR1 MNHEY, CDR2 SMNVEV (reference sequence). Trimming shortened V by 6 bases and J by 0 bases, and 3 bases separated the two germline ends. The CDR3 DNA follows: TGTGCCAGCAGGAACTCCTACGAGCAGTACTTC. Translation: CASRNSYEQYF.

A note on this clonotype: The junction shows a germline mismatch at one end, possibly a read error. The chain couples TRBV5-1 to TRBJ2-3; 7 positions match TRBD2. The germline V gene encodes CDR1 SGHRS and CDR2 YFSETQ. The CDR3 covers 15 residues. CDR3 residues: CASSLSSGAGNTQYF. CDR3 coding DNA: TGTGCCAGCAGCTTGTCCAGCGGGGCCGGCAATACGCAGTATTTT. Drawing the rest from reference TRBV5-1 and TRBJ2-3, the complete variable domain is KAGVTQTPRYLIKTRGQQVTLSCSPISGHRSVSWYQQTPGQGLQFLFEYFSETQRNKGNFPGRFSGRQFSNSRSEMNVSTLELGDSALYLCASSLSSGAGNTQYFGPGTRLTVL.

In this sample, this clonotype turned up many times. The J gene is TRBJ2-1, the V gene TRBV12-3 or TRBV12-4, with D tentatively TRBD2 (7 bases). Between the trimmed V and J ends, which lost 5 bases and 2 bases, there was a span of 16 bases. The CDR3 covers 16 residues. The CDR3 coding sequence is TGTGCCAGCAGTCCTTGGAGGGGGGGGCCCTACAATGAGCAGTTCTTC. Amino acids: CASSPWRGGPYNEQFF.

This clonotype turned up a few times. The CDR3 here is CACTGTGDEKLFF. CDR3 nucleotides: TGTGCCTGCACCGGGACAGGGGACGAAAAACTGTTTTTT. The chain couples TRBV30 to TRBJ1-4; TRBD1 agrees at 10 bases. Germline V gene sequence: CDR1 GTSNPN, CDR2 SVGIG (reference sequence). This CDR3 is 13 amino acids long. Trimming removed 6 bases from V and 8 bases from J; junction bases left unmatched: 6. The full variable domain, completed using reference TRBV30 and TRBJ1-4, is SQTIHQWPATLVQPVGSPLSLECTVEGTSNPNLYWYRQAAGRGLQLLFYSVGIGQISSEVPQNLSASRPQDRQFILSSKKLLLSDSGFYLCACTGTGDEKLFFGSGTQLSVL.

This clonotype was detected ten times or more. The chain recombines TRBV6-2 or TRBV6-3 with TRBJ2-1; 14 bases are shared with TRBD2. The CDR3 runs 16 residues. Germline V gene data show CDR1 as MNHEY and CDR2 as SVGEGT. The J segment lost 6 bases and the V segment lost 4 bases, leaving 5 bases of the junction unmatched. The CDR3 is CASSSRTSGRINEQFF. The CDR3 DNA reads TGTGCCAGCAGTTCTCGGACTAGCGGGAGGATCAATGAGCAGTTCTTC.

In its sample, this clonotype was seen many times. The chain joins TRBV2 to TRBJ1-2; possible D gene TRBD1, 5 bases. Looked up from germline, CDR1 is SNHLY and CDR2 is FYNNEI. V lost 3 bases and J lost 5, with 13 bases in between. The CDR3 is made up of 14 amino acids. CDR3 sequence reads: CASSDVGDRYGYTF. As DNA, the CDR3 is TGTGCCAGCAGTGATGTGGGGGATCGGTATGGCTACACCTTC.

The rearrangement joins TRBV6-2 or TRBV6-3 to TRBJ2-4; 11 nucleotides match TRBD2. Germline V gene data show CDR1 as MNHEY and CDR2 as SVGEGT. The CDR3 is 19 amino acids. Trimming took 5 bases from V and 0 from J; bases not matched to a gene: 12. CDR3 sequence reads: CASSEAPSGRIRAKNIQYF. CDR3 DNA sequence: TGTGCCAGCAGTGAAGCCCCTAGCGGGAGGATAAGAGCCAAAAACATTCAGTACTTC.

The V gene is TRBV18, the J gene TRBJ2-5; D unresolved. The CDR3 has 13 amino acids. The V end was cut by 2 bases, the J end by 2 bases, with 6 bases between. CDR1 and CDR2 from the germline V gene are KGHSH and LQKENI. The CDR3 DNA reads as TGTGCCAGCTCACCAGACATACAAGAGACCCAGTACTTC. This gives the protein CASSPDIQETQYF.

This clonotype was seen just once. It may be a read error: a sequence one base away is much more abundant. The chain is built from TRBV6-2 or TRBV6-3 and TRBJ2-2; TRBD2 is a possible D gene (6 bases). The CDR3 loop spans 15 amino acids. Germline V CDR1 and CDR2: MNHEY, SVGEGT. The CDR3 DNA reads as TGTGCCATTAAAGCTAGCGCCACGAACATCGGGGAGCTGTTTTTT. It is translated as CAIKASATNIGELFF.

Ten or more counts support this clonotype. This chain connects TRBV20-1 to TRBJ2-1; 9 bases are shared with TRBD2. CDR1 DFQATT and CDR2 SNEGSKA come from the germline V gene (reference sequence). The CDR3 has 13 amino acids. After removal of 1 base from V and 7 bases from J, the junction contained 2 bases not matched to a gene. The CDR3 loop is CSARALAGNEQFF. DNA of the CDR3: TGCAGTGCTAGAGCCCTAGCGGGGAATGAGCAGTTCTTC.

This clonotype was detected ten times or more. The CDR3 reads CASSLRVRDNQPQHF. For the CDR3, the DNA is TGTGCCAGCAGTTTAAGAGTGAGAGACAATCAGCCCCAGCATTTT. The chain joins TRBV12-3 or TRBV12-4 to TRBJ1-5; no reliable D call. The CDR3 is made up of 15 amino acids. Trimming removed 2 bases at V and 3 bases at J, with 11 bases between.

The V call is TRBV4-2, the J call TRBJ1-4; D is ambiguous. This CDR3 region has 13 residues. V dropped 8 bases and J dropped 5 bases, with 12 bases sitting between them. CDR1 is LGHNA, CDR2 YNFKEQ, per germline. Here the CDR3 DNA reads TGTGCCAGCCGGGGTATGGGCAATGAAAAACTGTTTTTT. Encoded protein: CASRGMGNEKLFF.

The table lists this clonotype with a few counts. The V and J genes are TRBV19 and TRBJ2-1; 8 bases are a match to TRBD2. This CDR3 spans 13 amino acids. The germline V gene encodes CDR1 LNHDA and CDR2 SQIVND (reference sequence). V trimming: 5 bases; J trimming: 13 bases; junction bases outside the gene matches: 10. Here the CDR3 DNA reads TGTGCCAGTAGTGCCCTCGGGCTAGCGGGTCAGTTCTTC. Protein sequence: CASSALGLAGQFF.

The CDR3 bases are TGTGCCAGCAGCCCTAGCGCTCTCTCGGGCACCGGGGAGCTGTTTTTT. It yields the protein CASSPSALSGTGELFF. The chain links TRBV5-5 to TRBJ2-2, with a tentative D call TRBD2 (6 bases). This CDR3 spans 16 amino acids. The V and J ends lost 4 bases and 4 bases respectively, with 17 bases between them. Germline CDR1 is SGHKS and CDR2 is YYEKEE (reference sequence). Full variable domain (missing parts from reference TRBV5-5 and TRBJ2-2): DAGVTQSPTHLIKTRGQQVTLRCSPISGHKSVSWYQQVLGQGPQFIFQYYEKEERGRGNFPDRFSARQFPNYSSELNVNALLLGDSALYLCASSPSALSGTGELFFGEGSRLTVL.

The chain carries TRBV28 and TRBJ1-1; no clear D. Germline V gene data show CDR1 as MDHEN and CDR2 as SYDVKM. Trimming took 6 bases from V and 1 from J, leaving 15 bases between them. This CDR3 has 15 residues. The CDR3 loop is CASRYSKVSNTEAFF. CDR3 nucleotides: TGTGCCAGCAGGTACAGTAAGGTATCGAACACTGAAGCTTTCTTT.

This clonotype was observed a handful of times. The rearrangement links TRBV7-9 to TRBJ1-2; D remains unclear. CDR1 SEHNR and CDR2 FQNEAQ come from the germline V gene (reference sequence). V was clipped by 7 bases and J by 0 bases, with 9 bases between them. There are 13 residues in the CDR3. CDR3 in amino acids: CASTNTANYGYTF. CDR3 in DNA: TGTGCCAGCACCAATACAGCTAACTATGGCTACACCTTC.

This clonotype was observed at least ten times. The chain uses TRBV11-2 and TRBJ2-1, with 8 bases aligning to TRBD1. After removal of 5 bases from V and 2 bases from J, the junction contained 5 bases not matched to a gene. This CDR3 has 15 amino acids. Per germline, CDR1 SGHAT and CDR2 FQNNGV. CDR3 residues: CASSLGQGTYNEQFF. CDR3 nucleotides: TGTGCCAGCAGCCTAGGACAGGGTACCTACAATGAGCAGTTCTTC.

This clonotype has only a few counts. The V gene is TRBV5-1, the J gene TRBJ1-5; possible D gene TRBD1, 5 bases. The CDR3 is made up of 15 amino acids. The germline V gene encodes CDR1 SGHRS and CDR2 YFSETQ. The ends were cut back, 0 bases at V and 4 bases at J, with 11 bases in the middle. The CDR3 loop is CASSLVGGENQPQHF. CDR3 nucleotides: TGCGCCAGCAGCTTGGTCGGGGGAGAAAATCAGCCCCAGCATTTT.